This T cell receptor beta chain is drawn from a study of T cells in Graves' hyperthyroidism and ophthalmopathy. Study details: Peripheral blood was acquired at first diagnosis, ahead of any therapy whatsoever.

Amplification yielded TCR beta CDR3 regions, with RNA transcripts as the source. Primed by the HTBI set, a first-round RT-PCR was run on the TCR CDR3. TCRdb re-called the multiplex PCR reads through MiXCR, storing one row per CDR3 protein. Of 600,000 or so distinct CDR3 sequences in the sample, under 20% were seen once. This CDR3 region has 12 residues. Trimming pared 4 bases from V and 7 bases from J, leaving 7 bases between. Germline V CDR1 and CDR2: MNHEY, SMNVEV (reference sequence). Patients were aged 18 to 65, had disease duration under 2 months, and had newly diagnosed hyperthyroidism. PBMCs were collected from an approximately 9.3 ml volume of fresh peripheral blood.

This TCR came from a woman aged 25 to 39 with Graves' hyperthyroidism. The sequencing sample was made of blood. This chain links TRBV27 with TRBJ2-2; D gene unclear. The CDR3 reads CASSSHLGELFF. The CDR3 DNA reads as TGTGCCAGCAGTTCCCACCTCGGGGAGCTGTTTTTT.